This T cell receptor beta chain originates from a study of CD8 T cells in Susac syndrome. The germline V gene encodes CDR1 KGHDR and CDR2 SFDVKD. This CDR3 region has 12 residues. V lost 0 bases to trimming and J lost 14 bases, with 12 bases between them. Reverse transcription of roughly 0.45 to 1 ug RNA was performed with random hexamers. With immunoSEQ multiplex PCR, TCR beta CDR3 was amplified across 54 Vbeta and 13 Jbeta. Each CDR3 protein gets one entry after TCRdb re-called the immunoSEQ multiplex PCR reads with MiXCR. The sample includes 140,000 or so distinct CDR3 sequences, 85% to 95% of them seen just once. TEMRA cells were FACS-enriched, unlike CD8+ and CD4+ T cells, which were negatively isolated. General study results and limits: It was acknowledged in the study that its TCR sequencing and HLA analysis involved a relatively small number of individuals.

As regards this clonotype: The antigen is unknown.

Sequencing was carried out using CD4+ T cells from PBMCs. This chain joins TRBV24-1 and TRBJ1-2; D is perhaps TRBD1 (5 bases). The receptor's source is a human donor with multiple sclerosis. DNA for the CDR3: TGTGCCACCAGTGATTTGCTGGGGCCCCTTACCTTC. It codes for CATSDLLGPLTF.